Sequencing of this T cell receptor beta chain was carried out in a study of T cells of healthy individuals. In TCRdb, the 5' RACE reads were re-called with MiXCR into one record per CDR3 protein. The sample lists some 85,000 distinct CDR3 sequences; more than 4.5% were seen once. Trimming took off 0 bases at V and 8 bases at J, with 13 bases between the two ends. The CDR3 extends over 14 amino acids. The sequence derives from a female donor in good health. This chain uses TRBV12-3 or TRBV12-4 with TRBJ1-2, with no clear D. The CDR3 loop is CASSLAPAGSGYTF. As DNA, the CDR3 is TGTGCCAGCAGTTTAGCCCCTGCGGGGAGCGGCTACACCTTC.